The 13 T cell receptor beta chains in this list originate from one sample, sequenced in a study of T-cell reconstitution after alpha-beta-depleted transplantation in children. During its preparation, the TCRbeta library received unique molecular identifiers. TCRdb recomputed calls from the PCR reads with MiXCR, one row per CDR3 protein. The top ten hold approximately 28% of the sample, which has hundreds of thousands of distinct CDR3 sequences, roughly a tenth seen once. Here the sequenced sample was PBMCs, taken before TCRalphabeta/CD19-depleted stem cell transplant. These TCRs come from a child under three years old with acute myeloid leukemia, due to receive a stem cell transplant.

This clonotype was found many times. The CDR3 sequence: CSGHRGQNTEAFF. The CDR3 DNA follows: TGCAGCGGACACAGGGGCCAGAACACTGAAGCTTTCTTT. V is TRBV29-1 and J is TRBJ1-1; 7 nucleotides match TRBD1. The CDR3 covers 13 residues. Germline V gene lookup returns CDR1 SQVTM and CDR2 ANQGSEA. The trim removed 7 bases at V and 1 base at J, leaving 6 bases unmatched.

This clonotype was observed many times. The chain uses TRBV20-1 and TRBJ2-3; D might be TRBD2 (6 bases). The CDR3 is 15 residues long. Trimming removed 6 bases from V and 2 bases from J, with 18 bases in between. Germline V lookup: CDR1 DFQATT, CDR2 SNEGSKA (reference sequence). CDR3 protein: CSAIFGPSATDTQYF. The CDR3 DNA reads TGCAGTGCCATTTTCGGTCCTAGCGCCACAGATACGCAGTATTTT.

This clonotype was observed many times. V is TRBV12-3 or TRBV12-4 and J is TRBJ1-5, with 10 bases identical to TRBD1. The CDR3 is 15 amino acids. With V trimmed by 5 bases and J by 5 bases, 6 bases remained unmatched. CDR3 amino acids: CASSQGTGAHQPQHF. The DNA for the CDR3 is TGTGCCAGCAGTCAGGGGACAGGGGCTCATCAGCCCCAGCATTTT.

The chain carries TRBV7-3 and TRBJ2-2; the D is unclear. Trimming stripped 2 bases from V and 6 bases from J, with 7 bases between. This CDR3 is built from 13 residues. The germline CDR1 and CDR2 sequences are SGHTA and FQGTGA. The CDR3 nucleotides are TGTGCCAGCAGCTTAGGCTCGTCCGGGGAGCTGTTTTTT. Amino acids: CASSLGSSGELFF. Supplemented by reference TRBV7-3 and TRBJ2-2, the full variable domain reads GAGVSQTPSNKVTEKGKYVELRCDPISGHTALYWYRQSLGQGPEFLIYFQGTGAADDSGLPNDRFFAVRPEGSVSTLKIQRTERGDSAVYLCASSLGSSGELFFGEGSRLTVL.

This clonotype was seen at least ten times. This chain joins TRBV7-2 and TRBJ2-1; the D gene could be TRBD1 or TRBD2 (5 bases each). V lost 5 bases and J 11 bases, leaving 16 bases between the germline ends. There are 13 residues in the CDR3. From germline, CDR1 is SGHTA and CDR2 FQGNSA. CDR3 coding DNA: TGTGCCAGCAGCCACAGAGGAGGACACAAGCAGTTCTTC. Its protein is CASSHRGGHKQFF.

Many counts were recorded for this clonotype. The rearrangement links TRBV20-1 to TRBJ1-5; tentatively, D is TRBD1 (5 bases). The V gene's germline CDR1 is DFQATT and CDR2 SNEGSKA (reference sequence). The CDR3 totals 14 residues. V was clipped by 3 bases and J by 5 bases, with 14 bases between them. The CDR3 spells CSARVGTGDQPQHF. As DNA, the CDR3 is TGCAGTGCTAGGGTGGGTACAGGTGATCAGCCCCAGCATTTT.

Comments on this clonotype: A much larger clonotype is one base distant, so this may be a read error. This is likely a read error, given that the CDR3 carries no conserved phenylalanine or tryptophan at its end. The rearrangement links TRBV19 to TRBJ1-2; D ambiguous. The CDR3 loop spans 12 amino acids. The V end was cut by 9 bases, the J end by 4 bases, with 12 bases between. Germline V gene lookup returns CDR1 LNHDA and CDR2 SQIVND (reference sequence). The CDR3 sequence: CASLAGFYGYTL. The CDR3, as DNA: TGTGCCAGCCTAGCGGGATTCTATGGCTACACCCTC.

This clonotype was observed at least ten times. The chain joins TRBV12-3 or TRBV12-4 to TRBJ1-1; the D gene is possibly TRBD1 (5 bases). This CDR3 is 15 amino acids long. V was shortened by 6 bases and J by 5 bases, with 19 bases between the two germline ends. CDR3 residues: CASRDGHLVGTEAFF. The CDR3, as DNA: TGTGCCAGCAGGGATGGACACCTGGTTGGAACTGAAGCTTTCTTT.

This clonotype has a count of ten or more. The V and J genes are TRBV19 and TRBJ1-2; TRBD1 matches 7 bases. CDR1 and CDR2 (germline): LNHDA, SQIVND (reference sequence). Trimming removed 5 bases from V and 8 bases from J; junction bases left unmatched: 17. The CDR3 is 16 amino acids. CDR3 in amino acids: CASSAINFRGRGGYTF. The CDR3 DNA follows: TGTGCCAGTAGTGCTATAAACTTCAGGGGGAGGGGCGGCTACACCTTC.

This clonotype was recorded many times. The chain has TRBV12-3 or TRBV12-4 and TRBJ2-7; D gene uncertain. V dropped 6 bases and J dropped 0 bases, with 12 bases sitting between them. CDR3 size: 14 residues. In DNA form, the CDR3 reads TGTGCCAGCAGCCCAAGCCCGATCTCCTACGAGCAGTACTTC. Residues: CASSPSPISYEQYF.

This clonotype was recorded a few times. This chain links TRBV4-1 with TRBJ1-2, with TRBD1 identical over 7 bases. The J segment lost 4 bases and the V segment lost 1 base, leaving 9 bases of the junction unmatched. Germline assignment: CDR1 MGHRA and CDR2 YSYEKL. The CDR3 is made up of 16 amino acids. The CDR3 DNA is TGCGCCAGCAGCCAAGCTCGGCGGGACAGTCTCTATGGCTACACCTTC. It codes for CASSQARRDSLYGYTF.

This clonotype was seen many times. This sequence joins TRBV24-1 and TRBJ1-1, with D tentatively TRBD1 (5 bases). This CDR3 is built from 14 residues. Trimming left V 4 bases short and J 0 bases short, with 8 bases between. The germline gives CDR1 KGHDR, CDR2 SFDVKD. The CDR3 DNA is TGTGCCACCAGTGAGGGACCGGTGAACACTGAAGCTTTCTTT. Protein: CATSEGPVNTEAFF.

This clonotype occurred many times. This sequence joins TRBV7-2 and TRBJ2-4; unclear D gene. The CDR3 spans 12 residues. The V gene lost 2 bases and the J gene lost 6 bases, with 5 bases spanning the gap. CDR1 and CDR2 (germline): SGHTA, FQGNSA. The CDR3 nucleotides read TGTGCCAGCAGCTTACTCAGAAACATTCAGTACTTC. It is translated as CASSLLRNIQYF.